These 32 T cell receptor beta chains originate from one sample sequenced in a study of blood T cell repertoires in COVID-19. Sequencing was performed with immunoSEQ multiplex PCR; in TCRdb, only in-frame clones are kept and a portion is missing. The table includes roughly 39,000 clones, around 90% detected once. Sequenced sample: peripheral blood. Every receptor here comes from a woman at least 80 years old with active COVID-19.

V usage is TRBV7-2 and J usage is TRBJ2-5; 13 positions match TRBD2. Germline trimming cut 4 bases from V and 5 bases from J; bases unmatched to any gene: 7. Per the germline V gene, CDR1 is SGHTA and CDR2 is FQGNSA. The CDR3 sequence is 16 residues long. CDR3 sequence: CASSSRTSGGRETQYF. CDR3 nucleotide sequence: TGTGCCAGCAGCTCACGGACTAGCGGGGGTCGGGAGACCCAGTACTTC.

V is TRBV6-2 or TRBV6-3 and J is TRBJ1-6; perhaps TRBD1 as D (5 bases). Trimming stripped 2 bases from V and 7 bases from J, with 18 bases between. The V gene's germline CDR1 is MNHEY and CDR2 SVGEGT. The CDR3 runs 17 residues. CDR3 in amino acids: CASSYGLTSGGNSPLHF. CDR3 nucleotides: TGTGCCAGCAGTTACGGGCTCACCTCGGGGGGGAATTCACCCCTCCACTTT.

The V and J genes are TRBV19 and TRBJ1-5; D may be TRBD1 (5 bases). V dropped 1 base and J dropped 11 bases, with 15 bases sitting between them. Germline CDR1 LNHDA, CDR2 SQIVND (reference sequence). CDR3 length: 14 residues. The CDR3 sequence is CASSIAGGKVAQHF. The DNA for the CDR3 is TGTGCCAGTAGTATAGCGGGGGGTAAGGTGGCCCAGCATTTT.

The V and J genes are TRBV10-3 and TRBJ2-3, with 8 nucleotides matching TRBD1. Germline V gene data show CDR1 as ENHRY and CDR2 as SYGVKD. The ends lost 0 bases at V and 5 bases at J; junction bases unmatched: 7. The length of the CDR3 is 16 residues. In nucleotides, the CDR3 is TGTGCCATCAGTGAGTCGAGGCAGGGGGCTGGAGATACGCAGTATTTT. Its translation is CAISESRQGAGDTQYF.

The chain joins TRBV18 to TRBJ2-5; 9 bases are shared with TRBD2. This CDR3 spans 15 amino acids. With V trimmed by 5 bases and J by 0 bases, 4 bases remained unmatched. Looked up from germline, CDR1 is KGHSH and CDR2 is LQKENI. In DNA form, the CDR3 reads TGTGCCAGCTCATATAGCGGGGGCGACCAAGAGACCCAGTACTTC. Amino acids: CASSYSGGDQETQYF. Complete variable domain (other parts from reference TRBV18 and TRBJ2-5): NAGVMQNPRHLVRRRGQEARLRCSPMKGHSHVYWYRQLPEEGLKFMVYLQKENIIDESGMPKERFSAEFPKEGPSILRIQQVVRGDSAAYFCASSYSGGDQETQYFGPGTRLLVL.

The genes are TRBV6-2 or TRBV6-3 and TRBJ2-2, with 8 bases lining up with TRBD2. J was trimmed by 6 bases and V by 0 bases; bases with no gene match: 6. The CDR3 runs to 16 residues. Germline assignment: CDR1 MNHEY and CDR2 SVGEGT. Written as DNA, the CDR3 is TGTGCCAGCAGTTACTCCCCCGGGACTAGACCCGGGGAGCTGTTTTTT. It is translated as CASSYSPGTRPGELFF.

The chain carries TRBV9 and TRBJ2-1; TRBD2 aligns across 9 bases. The trim removed 0 bases at V and 3 bases at J, leaving 4 bases unmatched. CDR3 size: 16 residues. CDR1 and CDR2 from the germline V gene are SGDLS and YYNGEE. The CDR3 coding sequence is TGTGCCAGCAGCGTAGTGGGGACTAGCCACTACAATGAGCAGTTCTTC. This sequence encodes CASSVVGTSHYNEQFF. The variable domain in full, with the rest retrieved from reference TRBV9 and TRBJ2-1, is DSGVTQTPKHLITATGQRVTLRCSPRSGDLSVYWYQQSLDQGLQFLIQYYNGEERAKGNILERFSAQQFPDLHSELNLSSLELGDSALYFCASSVVGTSHYNEQFFGPGTRLTVL.

The rearrangement joins TRBV3-1 (or the pseudogene TRBV3-2) to TRBJ2-3; 16 nucleotides match TRBD2. The CDR3 has 17 amino acids. Germline V gene sequence: CDR1 LGHDT, CDR2 YNNKEL (reference sequence). The V gene end was trimmed by 3 bases and the J gene end by 8 bases; junction bases not matched to a gene: 8. This chain's CDR3 is CASSHKGTSGGASTQYF. CDR3 bases: TGTGCCAGCAGCCACAAAGGGACTAGCGGGGGGGCTAGTACGCAGTATTTT.

The V and J genes are TRBV10-1 and TRBJ2-1, with D possibly TRBD1 on 5 matching bases. CDR3 length: 14 amino acids. The V end was cut by 5 bases, the J end by 6 bases, with 14 bases between. CDR1 is WNHNN and CDR2 is SYGVQD in the germline V gene (reference sequence). The CDR3 loop is CASSFGKGVNEQFF. The DNA for the CDR3 is TGCGCCAGCAGTTTTGGGAAAGGGGTCAATGAGCAGTTCTTC.

The rearrangement uses TRBV11-2 and TRBJ2-3, with 8 bases aligning to TRBD2. Germline lookup yields CDR1 SGHAT and CDR2 FQNNGV. There are 15 residues in the CDR3. V lost 0 bases and J lost 3; bases outside the gene matches: 2. The CDR3 here is CASSLDRGGTDTQYF. The CDR3 bases are TGTGCCAGCAGCTTAGACCGGGGGGGGACAGATACGCAGTATTTT.

This chain connects TRBV7-9 to TRBJ2-2; TRBD1 matches 7 bases. Germline V CDR1 and CDR2: SEHNR, FQNEAQ (reference sequence). Losses at the gene ends were 5 bases for V and 4 bases for J; bases not matched to a gene: 13. There are 17 residues in the CDR3. The DNA of the CDR3 is TGTGCCAGCAGCCGGGACAGCCTAAAGTCGTTCACCGGGGAGCTGTTTTTT. Translation gives CASSRDSLKSFTGELFF. Drawing the rest from reference TRBV7-9 and TRBJ2-2, the complete variable domain is DTGVSQNPRHKITKRGQNVTFRCDPISEHNRLYWYRQTLGQGPEFLTYFQNEAQLEKSRLLSDRFSAERPKGSFSTLEIQRTEQGDSAMYLCASSRDSLKSFTGELFFGEGSRLTVL.

The CDR3 DNA reads TGCGCCAGCAGCTTCACGACATCCATGAACACTGAAGCTTTCTTT. Translated: CASSFTTSMNTEAFF. The chain carries TRBV5-1 and TRBJ1-1, with D uncertain. CDR1 is SGHRS, CDR2 YFSETQ, per germline. The V gene lost 2 bases and the J gene lost 0 bases, with 11 bases spanning the gap. The CDR3 has 15 amino acids.

The chain has TRBV4-2 and TRBJ2-7; TRBD2 aligns across 11 bases. The CDR3 loop spans 18 amino acids. The germline gives CDR1 LGHNA, CDR2 YNFKEQ. Trimming cost V 4 bases and J 1 base; bases outside gene matches: 12. CDR3 amino acids: CASSLAVSTSGGSYEQYF. The DNA of the CDR3 is TGTGCCAGCAGCCTGGCCGTAAGCACTAGCGGGGGATCCTACGAGCAGTACTTC.

The gene calls are TRBV24-1 and TRBJ1-6; 7 positions match TRBD1. Germline V gene sequence: CDR1 KGHDR, CDR2 SFDVKD. Germline trimming cut 10 bases from V and 9 bases from J; bases unmatched to any gene: 11. The CDR3 runs to 14 residues. The CDR3 here is CATLTGQRGSPLHF. The DNA of the CDR3 is TGTGCCACGTTGACGGGACAGAGAGGTTCACCCCTCCACTTT.

J is TRBJ1-5 and V is TRBV19; 7 bases are shared with TRBD1. CDR3 length: 16 residues. The germline V gene has CDR1 LNHDA and CDR2 SQIVND (reference sequence). J was trimmed by 0 bases and V by 8 bases; bases with no gene match: 10. The CDR3 region is CASGKGDRSSNQPQHF. CDR3 sequence (DNA): TGTGCCAGTGGAAAAGGGGACAGATCTAGCAATCAGCCCCAGCATTTT.

The V call is TRBV27, the J call TRBJ1-6; 8 nucleotides line up with TRBD1. This CDR3 contains 15 residues. The junction had 7 bases not matched to a gene; V was cut back by 4 bases and J by 8 bases. Germline CDR1 is MNHEY and CDR2 is SMNVEV (reference sequence). CDR3 region: CASSWRQGRDSPLHF. CDR3 DNA: TGTGCCAGCAGTTGGAGACAGGGGAGGGATTCACCCCTCCACTTT.

This rearrangement joins TRBV19 to TRBJ2-5; TRBD2 is a possible D gene (7 bases). The germline V and J ends were trimmed by 1 base and 0 bases, with 12 bases remaining between them. This CDR3 region has 16 residues. Germline V lookup: CDR1 LNHDA, CDR2 SQIVND (reference sequence). CDR3 in amino acids: CASSIGGGPYQETQYF. The CDR3 bases are TGTGCCAGTAGTATAGGGGGGGGGCCGTACCAAGAGACCCAGTACTTC.

V is TRBV7-2 and J is TRBJ2-5; 11 nucleotides line up with TRBD2. Germline CDR1 is SGHTA and CDR2 is FQGNSA. V was pared by 3 bases and J by 5 bases, with 5 bases of the junction left unmatched. The CDR3 has 15 residues. CDR3 DNA sequence: TGTGCCAGCAGCTTCTCTAGCGGGGGGCGGGAGACCCAGTACTTC. It translates to CASSFSSGGRETQYF.

The chain carries TRBV30 and TRBJ2-2, with 7 nucleotides matching TRBD2. Germline CDR1 and CDR2: GTSNPN and SVGIG (reference sequence). With V trimmed by 1 base and J by 8 bases, 4 bases remained unmatched. This CDR3 region has 13 residues. CDR3 coding DNA: TGTGCCTGGAGTGAGCGGGGTGTAGGGGAGCTGTTTTTT. The encoded protein is CAWSERGVGELFF.

The V gene is TRBV7-2, the J gene TRBJ2-7; TRBD2 matches at 8 bases. Losses at the gene ends were 1 base for V and 2 bases for J; bases not matched to a gene: 4. The CDR3 extends over 15 amino acids. The V gene's germline CDR1 is SGHTA and CDR2 FQGNSA. CDR3 sequence: CASSLVGGGTYEQYF. CDR3 coding DNA: TGTGCCAGCAGCTTAGTGGGCGGGGGGACCTACGAGCAGTACTTC.

The chain employs TRBV4-1 and TRBJ2-1; D is ambiguous. The CDR3 is made up of 18 amino acids. Germline-derived CDR1 and CDR2 are MGHRA and YSYEKL. Trimming took 0 bases from V and 0 from J, leaving 15 bases between them. CDR3: CASSQEGGVLSSYNEQFF. CDR3 in DNA: TGCGCCAGCAGCCAAGAAGGCGGAGTATTAAGCTCCTACAATGAGCAGTTCTTC.

This chain joins TRBV6-2 or TRBV6-3 and TRBJ2-1; TRBD1 aligns across 8 bases. CDR3 size: 17 residues. Germline assignment: CDR1 MNHEY and CDR2 SVGEGT. After removal of 7 bases from V and 0 bases from J, the junction contained 11 bases not matched to a gene. The CDR3 is CASTPRGTGSSYNEQFF. CDR3 DNA sequence: TGTGCCAGCACCCCACGCGGGACAGGCAGCTCCTACAATGAGCAGTTCTTC.

The chain links TRBV9 to TRBJ1-2, with D unresolved. Germline-derived CDR1 and CDR2 are SGDLS and YYNGEE. Trimming removed 0 bases from V and 3 bases from J, with 9 bases in between. The CDR3 extends over 14 amino acids. The CDR3 sequence: CASSVDVTDYGYTF. The CDR3 DNA follows: TGTGCCAGCAGCGTAGACGTCACTGACTATGGCTACACCTTC.

The chain couples TRBV28 to TRBJ1-1; D is undetermined. Germline V gene sequence: CDR1 MDHEN, CDR2 SYDVKM. CDR3 length: 15 amino acids. The germline V and J ends were trimmed by 8 bases and 1 base, with 17 bases remaining between them. The CDR3, as DNA: TGTGCCAGCCCGCCAGCCGGGTTGAAGAACACTGAAGCTTTCTTT. Translating gives CASPPAGLKNTEAFF.

The chain carries TRBV3-1 (or the pseudogene TRBV3-2) and TRBJ2-1; no clear D. This CDR3 is 11 amino acids long. V gave up 6 bases and J gave up 10 bases, with 10 bases separating them. Germline assignment: CDR1 LGHDT and CDR2 YNNKEL (reference sequence). CDR3 sequence reads: CASREAGEQFF. For the CDR3, the DNA is TGTGCCAGCAGAGAGGCCGGGGAGCAGTTCTTC.

The chain is built from TRBV27 and TRBJ2-7, with D tentatively TRBD2 (5 bases). The germline V gene has CDR1 MNHEY and CDR2 SMNVEV (reference sequence). The CDR3 is made up of 14 amino acids. Deletions cut 5 bases from V and 7 bases from J, with 18 bases between. CDR3 in amino acids: CASSVRTPTREQYF. The CDR3 DNA sequence: TGTGCCAGCAGTGTCAGGACGCCAACTAGGGAGCAGTACTTC.

The chain is built from TRBV4-3 and TRBJ2-2; a weak D match, TRBD1 (7 bases). V gave up 4 bases and J gave up 0 bases, with 12 bases separating them. Germline CDR1 reads LGHNA; CDR2 reads YSLEER. The length of the CDR3 is 16 residues. CDR3 loop: CASSRAGTANTGELFF. CDR3 coding DNA: TGCGCCAGCAGCCGGGCGGGGACAGCGAACACCGGGGAGCTGTTTTTT.

The CDR3 region is CASTLAGYNSPLHF. CDR3 nucleotides: TGTGCCAGCACCCTGGCAGGCTATAATTCACCCCTCCACTTT. The chain links TRBV28 to TRBJ1-6; D is undetermined. V lost 7 bases and J 3 bases, leaving 10 bases between the germline ends. Germline CDR1 MDHEN, CDR2 SYDVKM. This CDR3 is 14 amino acids long.

V is TRBV5-1 and J is TRBJ2-2; 7 bases map to TRBD1. CDR1 is SGHRS and CDR2 is YFSETQ in the germline V gene. This CDR3 is built from 16 residues. Trimming cost V 0 bases and J 3 bases; bases outside gene matches: 5. The CDR3 region has the DNA TGCGCCAGCAGCTTGGGACAGGGTATCGACACCGGGGAGCTGTTTTTT. Encoded protein: CASSLGQGIDTGELFF.

The chain has TRBV6-6 and TRBJ2-7, with D maybe TRBD2 (7 bases). There are 13 residues in the CDR3. V was pared by 4 bases and J by 6 bases, with 13 bases between. Germline lookup yields CDR1 MNHNY and CDR2 SVGAGI (reference sequence). CDR3 residues: CASSLPGEGEQYF. The CDR3 DNA sequence: TGTGCCAGCAGTTTACCAGGGGAGGGCGAGCAGTACTTC.

The CDR3 nucleotides read TGTGCCAGCTCCGGGACAGGGTTCTACAATGAGCAGTTCTTC. It specifies CASSGTGFYNEQFF. The J gene is TRBJ2-1, the V gene TRBV6-6, with 9 bases matching TRBD1. The length of the CDR3 is 14 residues. Germline trimming cut 8 bases from V and 3 bases from J; bases unmatched to any gene: 5. Germline values: CDR1 MNHNY, CDR2 SVGAGI (reference sequence).

The chain couples TRBV29-1 to TRBJ2-2; 10 bases agree with TRBD1. The CDR3 is 13 residues long. Germline CDR1 SQVTM, CDR2 ANQGSEA. Unmatched junction bases numbered 3, after V lost 5 bases and J lost 6 bases. CDR3 sequence: CSVIGQGAGELFF. CDR3 nucleotides: TGCAGCGTTATAGGACAGGGGGCCGGGGAGCTGTTTTTT.